This TCR beta chain was sequenced during a study of regulatory T cells in long-lasting Graves disease. The V end lost 7 bases, the J end lost 7 bases, and 14 bases lay between the germline ends. Looked up from germline, CDR1 is WSHSY and CDR2 is SAAADI. There are 13 residues in the CDR3. The TCR beta library used iRepertoire HTBI primers with Arm-PCR amplification of CDR3. Authors' analysis steps: Across the samples, identification revealed roughly 56 TRBV and 14 TRBJ segments. Each CDR3 protein is one row after TCRdb ran MiXCR on the multiplex PCR reads. TCRdb's processing, not the study's, gives the V and J calls here. The table lists hundreds of thousands of distinct CDR3 sequences, 16% of them singletons. This clonotype was observed a handful of times. Described time point: newly diagnosed GD, antithyroid drugs for less than 3 months. Scientists built the TCR library using RNA that was extracted from PBMCs. Tubes containing EDTA received approximately 9.8 milliliters of drawn peripheral blood.

The data also belong to a second study, concerning T cells in Graves' hyperthyroidism and ophthalmopathy. That paper states: Orbital computed tomography and thyroid ultrasound, together with serum TRAb and thyroxine and clinical symptoms, were used for diagnoses.

This receptor was taken from a young man with Graves disease. V is TRBV10-2 and J is TRBJ2-1, with D perhaps TRBD1 (5 bases). The specimen was peripheral blood mononuclear cells (PBMCs), collected at new diagnosis, from a patient treated with antithyroid drugs. CDR3 sequence (DNA): TGCGCCAGCATGGGGCCAAATTTAAATGAGCAGTTCTTC. Translating gives CASMGPNLNEQFF.